Listed here are 10 T cell receptor beta chains from one sample, sequenced in a study of cytomegalovirus exposure and HLA in healthy donors. PCR primers comprised 60 Vbeta and 13 Jbeta primers. The repertoire was sequenced with immunoSEQ multiplex PCR; TCRdb's copy has only in-frame clones and lacks some. Among about 170,000 clones listed, approximately 80% were seen once. The specimen sequenced was PBMCs. Source of these receptors: a woman younger than 35 in good health and CMV-seronegative.

This clone was counted between two and nine times. J is TRBJ1-1 and V is TRBV9; a possible D gene is TRBD1 (6 bases). V gave up 5 bases and J gave up 8 bases, with 22 bases separating them. Germline CDR1 reads SGDLS; CDR2 reads YYNGEE. The CDR3 consists of 15 residues. The CDR3 protein is CASSQGGGAPREAFF. As DNA, the CDR3 is TGTGCCAGCAGTCAAGGGGGAGGGGCTCCACGGGAAGCTTTCTTT.

V is TRBV4-1 and J is TRBJ2-7, with D tentatively TRBD2 (7 bases). V was cut by 4 bases and J by 3 bases, with 22 bases left in between. The CDR3 is made up of 17 amino acids. Looked up from germline, CDR1 is MGHRA and CDR2 is YSYEKL. CDR3 loop: CASSRGGIQGSGYEQYF. CDR3 nucleotide sequence: TGCGCCAGCAGCCGGGGGGGTATCCAGGGGAGTGGCTACGAGCAGTACTTC.

The rearrangement uses TRBV15 and TRBJ2-1, with TRBD2 matching 11 bases. The germline gives CDR1 LNHNV, CDR2 YYDKDF (reference sequence). The CDR3 consists of 14 residues. The V and J ends lost 5 bases and 5 bases, in that order; junction bases with no gene match: 2. CDR3 amino acids: CATSGGLADNEQFF. The CDR3 region has the DNA TGTGCCACCAGCGGGGGACTAGCGGACAATGAGCAGTTCTTC.

J is TRBJ2-1 and V is TRBV7-9; 12 positions agree with TRBD2. Germline V gene data show CDR1 as SEHNR and CDR2 as FQNEAQ (reference sequence). The CDR3 consists of 18 residues. V lost 6 bases to trimming and J lost 5 bases; unmatched junction nucleotides: 14. In DNA, the CDR3 is TGTGCCAGCAGTACCCCTCCCGGACTAGCGGGAACCGACAATGAGCAGTTCTTC. This gives the protein CASSTPPGLAGTDNEQFF.

This chain uses TRBV5-5 with TRBJ2-7, with 14 positions matching TRBD2. Germline CDR1 and CDR2: SGHKS and YYEKEE (reference sequence). This CDR3 has 15 amino acids. V lost 4 bases and J lost 3; bases outside the gene matches: 3. The CDR3 region has the DNA TGTGCCAGCAGCGGGGGACTAGCGGGAGACTACGAGCAGTACTTC. This gives the protein CASSGGLAGDYEQYF.

V and J are TRBV7-2 and TRBJ2-3, with a possible D match to TRBD2 (7 bases). CDR3 length: 15 residues. The germline V gene encodes CDR1 SGHTA and CDR2 FQGNSA. Deletions cut 3 bases from V and 8 bases from J, with 18 bases between. CDR3 in DNA: TGTGCCAGCAGCTTTAAAGGGATAGGGGGGGTTACGCAGTATTTT. Translated: CASSFKGIGGVTQYF. The variable domain in full, with the rest retrieved from reference TRBV7-2 and TRBJ2-3, is GAGVSQSPSNKVTEKGKDVELRCDPISGHTALYWYRQSLGQGLEFLIYFQGNSAPDKSGLPSDRFSAERTGGSVSTLTIQRTQQEDSAVYLCASSFKGIGGVTQYFGPGTRLTVL.

The chain uses TRBV5-1 and TRBJ1-6; the D is unclear. CDR1 SGHRS and CDR2 YFSETQ come from the germline V gene. V shed 0 bases and J shed 1 base, with 17 bases lying between them. The CDR3 has 19 amino acids. CDR3 amino acids: CASSLGRNRGMSYNSPLHF. CDR3 bases: TGCGCCAGCAGCTTGGGCCGTAACCGGGGAATGTCCTATAATTCACCCCTCCACTTT.

The chain links TRBV27 to TRBJ2-5, with 9 bases fitting TRBD2. The junction had 15 bases not matched to a gene; V was cut back by 0 bases and J by 1 base. CDR1 is MNHEY and CDR2 is SMNVEV in the germline V gene (reference sequence). The CDR3 extends over 20 amino acids. CDR3 bases: TGTGCCAGCAGTTTATCGGTCCCTAGCGGGACTGCAGGAGGCCAAGAGACCCAGTACTTC. Translation gives CASSLSVPSGTAGGQETQYF.

V and J are TRBV28 and TRBJ1-2; possibly TRBD1 for D (5 bases). The germline V gene encodes CDR1 MDHEN and CDR2 SYDVKM. The CDR3 runs 18 residues. V lost 2 bases and J lost 7, with 26 bases in between. In nucleotides, the CDR3 is TGTGCCAGCAGTTTAGCCGGCCTGGGGACGAGTAGGGACTGTGGCTACACCTTC. It is translated as CASSLAGLGTSRDCGYTF.

This clone turned up a few times. The chain links TRBV10-3 to TRBJ2-7; tentatively, D is TRBD2 (6 bases). CDR3 length: 16 amino acids. CDR1 is ENHRY and CDR2 is SYGVKD in the germline V gene. The V end was cut by 3 bases, the J end by 0 bases, with 15 bases between. CDR3 sequence (DNA): TGTGCCATCAGTGACCGCGGACTAACGTACTCCTACGAGCAGTACTTC. Its protein product is CAISDRGLTYSYEQYF.